This T cell receptor (beta chain) came from a study of technical replicates of blood from several donors. Produced via immunoSEQ multiplex PCR; TCRdb's table is partial and in-frame only. The repertoire holds 15,000 to 20,000 clones, with 75% to 90% as singletons. The CDR3 has 13 amino acids. Germline V gene lookup returns CDR1 KGHSH and CDR2 LQKENI. V lost 2 bases and J lost 7, with 12 bases in between. Material: PBMCs. This sequence joins TRBV18 and TRBJ2-7; weak D call: TRBD2 (5 bases). The receptor was isolated from a human donor in good health. This chain's CDR3 is CASSPGERQEQYF. CDR3 sequence (DNA): TGTGCCAGCTCACCAGGGGAGCGGCAAGAGCAGTACTTC.